A single T cell receptor beta chain is shown here with its context. V shed 4 bases and J shed 2 bases, with 16 bases lying between them. This CDR3 spans 15 amino acids. Germline-derived CDR1 and CDR2 are SGHRS and YFSETQ. The data were produced by immunoSEQ multiplex PCR, yet TCRdb's version contains in-frame clones alone and is incomplete. The data show some 290,000 clones, over 85% seen once. The sample comes from a study of blood T cell repertoires in COVID-19. Across the study: The samples span acute and convalescent COVID-19 from the United States, Italy and Spain. T cells, B-cell-depleted T cells, or PBMCs supplied cDNA or gDNA.

This receptor was taken from a woman aged 25-40 years who had recovered from COVID-19. The J gene is TRBJ2-7, the V gene TRBV5-1; TRBD1 is a possible D gene (5 bases). The sample taken for sequencing was PBMCs or T cells enriched from blood (not recorded which). The CDR3 DNA is TGCGCCAGCAGCACCGGACACGAGCCCACCTACGAGCAGTACTTC. Its protein is CASSTGHEPTYEQYF.